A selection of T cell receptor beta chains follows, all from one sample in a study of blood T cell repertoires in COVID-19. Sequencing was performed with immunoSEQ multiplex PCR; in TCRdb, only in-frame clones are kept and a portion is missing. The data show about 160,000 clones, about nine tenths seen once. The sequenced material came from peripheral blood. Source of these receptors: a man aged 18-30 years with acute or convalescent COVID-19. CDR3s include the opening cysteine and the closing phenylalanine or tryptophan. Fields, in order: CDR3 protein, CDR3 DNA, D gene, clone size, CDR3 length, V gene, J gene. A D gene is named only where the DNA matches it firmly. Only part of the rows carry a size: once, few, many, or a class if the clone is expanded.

CAWSVGRDSPLHF,TGTGCCTGGAGTGTTGGGAGAGATTCACCCCTCCACTTT,NA,NA,13,TRBV30,TRBJ1-6
CASSETGSYEQYF,TGTGCCAGCAGCGAGACAGGGTCTTACGAGCAGTACTTC,TRBD1,NA,13,TRBV5-4,TRBJ2-7
CASSRTGEYGYTF,TGTGCCAGCAGTAGGACAGGAGAGTATGGCTACACCTTC,TRBD1,NA,13,TRBV5-4,TRBJ1-2
CATSSGGRDTTDTQYF,TGTGCCACCAGCAGTGGGGGGAGGGATACCACAGATACGCAGTATTTT,TRBD2,NA,16,TRBV15,TRBJ2-3
CASRLTGVYEQFF,TGTGCCAGTAGGTTGACAGGGGTCTATGAGCAGTTCTTC,TRBD1,once,13,TRBV27,TRBJ2-1
CAWSVRTSGKYEQYF,TGTGCCTGGAGTGTAAGGACTAGCGGGAAGTACGAGCAGTACTTC,TRBD2,NA,15,TRBV30,TRBJ2-7
CASSFPGNTIYF,TGTGCCAGCAGCTTCCCAGGAAACACCATATATTTT,NA,NA,12,TRBV7-9,TRBJ1-3
CAWSRGLADTGELFF,TGTGCCTGGAGTCGGGGACTAGCGGACACCGGGGAGCTGTTTTTT,TRBD2,once,15,TRBV30,TRBJ2-2
CASSEDPGTEAFF,TGTGCCAGCAGTGAGGATCCGGGCACTGAAGCTTTCTTT,NA,NA,13,TRBV12-3/TRBV12-4,TRBJ1-1
CASSSLYSGSSSYEQYF,TGTGCCAGCAGTTCCCTCTATAGCGGGTCGAGCTCCTACGAGCAGTACTTC,TRBD2,NA,17,TRBV28,TRBJ2-7
CASSDSGAGTDTQYF,TGTGCCAGCAGTGACTCGGGGGCGGGCACAGATACGCAGTATTTT,NA,NA,15,TRBV6-4,TRBJ2-3